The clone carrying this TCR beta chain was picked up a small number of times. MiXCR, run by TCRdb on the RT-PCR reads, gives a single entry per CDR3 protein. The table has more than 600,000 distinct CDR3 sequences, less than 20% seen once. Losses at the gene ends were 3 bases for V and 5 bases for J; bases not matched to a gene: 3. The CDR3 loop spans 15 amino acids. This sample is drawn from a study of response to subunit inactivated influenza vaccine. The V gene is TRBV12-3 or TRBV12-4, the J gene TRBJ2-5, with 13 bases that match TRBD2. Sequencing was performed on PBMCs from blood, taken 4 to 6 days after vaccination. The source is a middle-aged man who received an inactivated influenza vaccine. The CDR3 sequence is CASSLRLAGGETQYF. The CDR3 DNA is TGTGCCAGCAGTTTGAGACTAGCGGGGGGTGAGACCCAGTACTTC.